This TCR beta chain derives from a study of T-cell reconstitution after alpha-beta-depleted transplantation in children. The study, taken as a whole, reports: Reportedly, roughly two months post-transplant, alpha-beta T cells arose from several hundred expanded graft clones. Most T-cell counts and diversity one year after the transplant came from T cells that were newly produced.

The V end lost 5 bases, the J end lost 2 bases, and 7 bases lay between the germline ends. Looked up from germline, CDR1 is SEHNR and CDR2 is FQNEAQ (reference sequence). This CDR3 contains 12 residues. Unique molecular identifiers tagged the TCRbeta library. TCRdb itself ran the PCR reads through MiXCR, one entry per CDR3 protein. The data contain around 100,000 distinct CDR3 sequences, 10% of them seen just once; the ten biggest clones take up less than 40%. This clonotype showed up just a few times. Its antigen is not known. The source was PBMCs, collected before TCRalphabeta/CD19-depleted stem cell transplant. This TCR derives from a boy between 2 and 15 years old with acute lymphoblastic leukemia, due to receive a stem cell transplant. The chain is built from TRBV7-9 and TRBJ2-7; the D is unclear. The CDR3 spells CASSKHAYEQYF. The CDR3 nucleotides are TGTGCCAGCAGCAAGCATGCCTACGAGCAGTACTTC.